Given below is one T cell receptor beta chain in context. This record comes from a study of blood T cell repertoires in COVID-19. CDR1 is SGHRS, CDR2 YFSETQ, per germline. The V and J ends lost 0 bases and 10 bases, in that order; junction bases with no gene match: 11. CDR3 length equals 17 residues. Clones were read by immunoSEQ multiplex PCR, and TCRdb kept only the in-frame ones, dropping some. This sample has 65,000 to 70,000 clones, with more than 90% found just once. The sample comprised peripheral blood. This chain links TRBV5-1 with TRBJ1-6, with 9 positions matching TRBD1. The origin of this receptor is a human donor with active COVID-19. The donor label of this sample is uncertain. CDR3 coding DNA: TGCGCCAGCAGCTTGGGGCGGACAGGGGACGGGAAATCACCCCTCCACTTT. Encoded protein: CASSLGRTGDGKSPLHF.